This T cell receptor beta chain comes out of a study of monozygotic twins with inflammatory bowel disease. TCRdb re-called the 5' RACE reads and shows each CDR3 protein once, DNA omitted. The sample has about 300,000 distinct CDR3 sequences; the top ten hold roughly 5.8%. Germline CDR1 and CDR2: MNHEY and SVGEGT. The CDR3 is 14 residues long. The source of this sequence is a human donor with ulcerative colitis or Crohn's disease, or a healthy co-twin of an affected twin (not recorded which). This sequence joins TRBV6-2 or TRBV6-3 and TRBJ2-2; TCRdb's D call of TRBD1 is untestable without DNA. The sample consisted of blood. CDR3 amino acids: CASRQAQDTGELFF.